This is a list of T cell receptor beta chains from one sample in a study of early T cells in non-severe SARS-CoV-2 infection. TCRdb passed the 5' RACE reads through MiXCR, listing each CDR3 protein once. The table shows tens of thousands of distinct CDR3 sequences, with less than 7.5% occurring only once. Sequenced here: whole blood, sampled at baseline. The receptor set was obtained from an adult who was a healthcare worker with PCR-confirmed SARS-CoV-2 infection or an uninfected control (not recorded which). The CDR3 runs from the conserved cysteine through the conserved F or W. The order of the fields is V gene, CDR3 length, clone size, D gene, J gene, CDR3 DNA, CDR3 protein. D genes are given only for firm matches. Where a row states a size, it is once, few, many or the class of an expanded clone; other rows omit it.

v_gene: TRBV6-2/TRBV6-3; len: 14; abundance: NA; d_gene: NA; j_gene: TRBJ2-7; CDR3nt: TGTGCCAGCAGTCGGGGGGACAGTCACTACGAGCAGTACTTC; CDR3aa: CASSRGDSHYEQYF
v_gene: TRBV20-1; len: 16; abundance: many; d_gene: NA; j_gene: TRBJ2-3; CDR3nt: TGCAGTGCTAGAGATCCGAGCGGACGAAGCACAGATACGCAGTATTTT; CDR3aa: CSARDPSGRSTDTQYF
v_gene: TRBV5-1; len: 16; abundance: many; d_gene: NA; j_gene: TRBJ1-1; CDR3nt: TGCGCCAGCAGCAAGGGGACCGCGGGTCGGGGGACTGAAGCTTTCTTT; CDR3aa: CASSKGTAGRGTEAFF
v_gene: TRBV7-9; len: 14; abundance: NA; d_gene: NA; j_gene: TRBJ1-3; CDR3nt: TGTGCCAGCAGCTTAGCGGTTTTTGGAAACACCATATATTTT; CDR3aa: CASSLAVFGNTIYF
v_gene: TRBV30; len: 13; abundance: NA; d_gene: NA; j_gene: TRBJ1-3; CDR3nt: TGTGCCTGGAGTTTGGACGCTGGAAACACCATATATTTT; CDR3aa: CAWSLDAGNTIYF
v_gene: TRBV4-2; len: 16; abundance: medium-sized; d_gene: TRBD1; j_gene: TRBJ2-7; CDR3nt: TGTGCCAGCAGCCGAGACTGGACAGGGACTCTCCGCGAGCAGTACTTC; CDR3aa: CASSRDWTGTLREQYF
v_gene: TRBV5-1; len: 12; abundance: many; d_gene: TRBD1; j_gene: TRBJ2-7; CDR3nt: TGCGCCAGCAGCTTACAGGGGTACGAGCAGTACTTC; CDR3aa: CASSLQGYEQYF
v_gene: TRBV21-1; len: 13; abundance: few; d_gene: NA; j_gene: TRBJ2-3; CDR3nt: TGTGCCAGCAGCAGAGGCAGCACAGATACGCAGTATTTT; CDR3aa: CASSRGSTDTQYF
v_gene: TRBV5-4; len: 14; abundance: NA; d_gene: TRBD2; j_gene: TRBJ2-3; CDR3nt: TGTGCCAGCAGCCCGGGGGGGGCCGGAGATACGCAGTATTTT; CDR3aa: CASSPGGAGDTQYF
v_gene: TRBV19; len: 16; abundance: once; d_gene: TRBD2; j_gene: TRBJ2-1; CDR3nt: TGTGCCAGTAGTACCGGAGCGGGGAGCAACTACAATGAGCAGTTCTTC; CDR3aa: CASSTGAGSNYNEQFF
v_gene: TRBV18; len: 14; abundance: many; d_gene: TRBD1; j_gene: TRBJ1-2; CDR3nt: TGTGCCAGCGAAATCTACCGGGACAGCTATGGCTACACCTTC; CDR3aa: CASEIYRDSYGYTF
v_gene: TRBV11-2; len: 14; abundance: few; d_gene: NA; j_gene: TRBJ2-7; CDR3nt: TGTGCCAGCAGCTTAGACACCTCGTCGGGCGAGCAGTACTTC; CDR3aa: CASSLDTSSGEQYF
v_gene: TRBV27; len: 13; abundance: many; d_gene: NA; j_gene: TRBJ2-7; CDR3nt: TGTGCCAGCAGCGAGACAGAGGGTTACGAGCAGTACTTC; CDR3aa: CASSETEGYEQYF